This T cell receptor beta chain was documented in a study of blood T cell repertoires in COVID-19. Study in general: Italy, Spain and the United States were the sources of the convalescent and acute COVID-19 samples. PBMCs, B-cell-depleted T cells, or T cells provided the cDNA or gDNA that made up the material.

CDR1 and CDR2 from the germline V gene are LNHDA and SQIVND (reference sequence). CDR3 size: 15 residues. Trimming shortened V by 4 bases and J by 7 bases, and 16 bases separated the two germline ends. Under the authors' procedure: Amplification of reference gene primers provided the estimated nucleated cell counts. Only in-frame clones appear in the TCRdb table, and some are missing; sequencing was by immunoSEQ multiplex PCR. The DNA was the basis for D and trimming; V, J and clone size are from that table. The data contain 55,000 to 90,000 clones, around 85% of them singletons. The J gene is TRBJ1-4, the V gene TRBV19; D is ambiguous. The sample taken for sequencing was peripheral blood. The sequence came from an elderly woman with active or convalescent COVID-19. CDR3 protein: CASSKERWAGEKLFF. CDR3 sequence (DNA): TGTGCCAGTAGTAAGGAAAGATGGGCAGGTGAAAAACTGTTTTTT.